The rows below give T cell receptor beta chains drawn from one sample of a study of blood T cells in healthy people across ages. TCRdb redid the calling of the 5' RACE reads with MiXCR, one entry per CDR3 protein. The repertoire holds hundreds of thousands of distinct CDR3 sequences, with about 62% as singletons. The specimen was blood. These receptors all come from a man between 25 and 39 years old in good health. Each CDR3 is given with its conserved first and last residue. A D gene is named only where the DNA matches it firmly. Some rows have no size entry. The others give once, few or many, or a class for an expanded clone.

j_call d_call v_call clone_size cdr3_nt cdr3_aa
TRBJ2-3 . TRBV28 few TGTGCCAGCAGTTTATCTCCAGGCTCATCGGCAGATACGCAGTATTTT CASSLSPGSSADTQYF
TRBJ2-5 TRBD2 TRBV2 . TGTGCCAGCAGTTCAGCGGGGATCGCTAAGACCCAGTACTTC CASSSAGIAKTQYF
TRBJ2-3 . TRBV6-5 . TGTGCCAGCAGGTCCCCCGGCACTAGCACAGATACGCAGTATTTT CASRSPGTSTDTQYF
TRBJ2-7 . TRBV28 . TGTGCCAGCGGGGGGGACATCCAAGAGCAGTACTTC CASGGDIQEQYF
TRBJ2-4 . TRBV7-2 . TGTGCCAGCAGCATTGCAGGGGGTCGGGAGCAGTACTTC CASSIAGGREQYF
TRBJ1-6 . TRBV20-1 few TGCAGTGCCCCACGAGCTGGGGTCAATAATTCACCCCTCCACTTT CSAPRAGVNNSPLHF
TRBJ2-7 . TRBV2 . TGTGCCAGCAGTGATTGGGGGGGCGAGTTCTACGAGCAGTACTTC CASSDWGGEFYEQYF
TRBJ2-3 TRBD2 TRBV5-1 few TGCGCCAGCAGCTTGCAGGGACTAGCACCAGATACGCAGTATTTT CASSLQGLAPDTQYF
TRBJ2-3 . TRBV7-3 . TGTGCCAGCAGCTTAGCCAGCTACACAGATACGCAGTATTTT CASSLASYTDTQYF
TRBJ1-2 . TRBV19 . TGTGCCAGTAGTGGGGACGGACTGAGAGGCTACACCTTC CASSGDGLRGYTF
TRBJ2-1 . TRBV10-3 few TGTGCCATCAGTGAGACAACGTACAATGAGCAGTTCTTC CAISETTYNEQFF
TRBJ2-7 . TRBV28 . TGTGCCAGCAGTTTACGGCTAGTATCGTACTTC CASSLRLVSYF
TRBJ2-1 . TRBV29-1 . TGCAGCGTTGAGAGAGGGTATGAGCAGTTCTTC CSVERGYEQFF
TRBJ2-5 TRBD1 TRBV29-1 few TGCAGCGCAAAGGCCGGGACAGGGCAAGAGACCCAGTACTTC CSAKAGTGQETQYF
TRBJ2-5 . TRBV30 . TGTGCCTGGAGGAGGGAGGTGGAGACCCAGTACTTC CAWRREVETQYF
TRBJ2-7 . TRBV6-2/TRBV6-3 . TGTGCCAGCCATGATATCTACGAGCAGTACTTC CASHDIYEQYF
TRBJ1-2 TRBD1 TRBV20-1 . TGCAGTGCTCCGGACAGGGAATATGGCTACACCTTC CSAPDREYGYTF
TRBJ2-7 TRBD2 TRBV7-3 . TGTGCCAGCAGCTTAAACGGCGGGGGGACCTACGAGCAGTACTTC CASSLNGGGTYEQYF
TRBJ2-7 . TRBV6-2/TRBV6-3 . TGTGCCAGCAGAGGCGGGTCCCCCTACGAGCAGTACTTC CASRGGSPYEQYF
TRBJ2-5 . TRBV6-1 . TGTGCCAGCAGTGAGGACCCATTAGGCAATGAGCAGTACTTC CASSEDPLGNEQYF
TRBJ2-1 TRBD2 TRBV20-1 . TGCAGTGCTAGACCCCTAGCGGGGGTTTCCAATGAGCAGTTCTTC CSARPLAGVSNEQFF
TRBJ1-4 . TRBV29-1 . TGCAGCGTTGGGGGTCCTAATGAAAAACTGTTTTTT CSVGGPNEKLFF
TRBJ1-2 . TRBV12-3/TRBV12-4 . TGTGCCAGCACTTTAGAGGCAGGGGCCTATGGCTACACCTTC CASTLEAGAYGYTF
TRBJ2-5 . TRBV4-2 . TGTGCCAGCAGCCAAGGGGGAGACCAACAAGAGACCCAGTACTTC CASSQGGDQQETQYF
TRBJ2-5 TRBD1 TRBV29-1 . TGCAGCGTTGACCCGATGACAGGGGTAGGCGAGACCCAGTACTTC CSVDPMTGVGETQYF